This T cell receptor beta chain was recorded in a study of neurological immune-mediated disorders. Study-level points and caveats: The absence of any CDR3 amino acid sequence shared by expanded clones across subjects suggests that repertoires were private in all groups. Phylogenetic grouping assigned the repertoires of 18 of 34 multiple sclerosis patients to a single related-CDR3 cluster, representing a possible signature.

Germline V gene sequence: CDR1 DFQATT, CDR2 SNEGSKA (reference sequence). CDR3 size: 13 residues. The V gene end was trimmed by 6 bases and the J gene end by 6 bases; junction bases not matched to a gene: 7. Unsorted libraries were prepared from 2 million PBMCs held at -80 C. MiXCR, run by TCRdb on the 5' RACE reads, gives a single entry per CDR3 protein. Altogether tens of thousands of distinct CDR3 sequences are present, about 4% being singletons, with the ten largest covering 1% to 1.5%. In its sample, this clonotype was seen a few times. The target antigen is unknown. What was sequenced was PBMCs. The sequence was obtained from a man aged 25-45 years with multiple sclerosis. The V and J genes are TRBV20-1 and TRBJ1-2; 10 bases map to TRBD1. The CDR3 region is CSAEGQGQNGYTF. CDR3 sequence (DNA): TGCAGTGCGGAGGGACAGGGGCAGAATGGCTACACCTTC.